The source of this T cell receptor (beta chain) is a study of cytomegalovirus exposure and HLA in healthy donors. The germline CDR1 and CDR2 sequences are SEHNR and FQNEAQ (reference sequence). The CDR3 loop spans 13 amino acids. V lost 11 bases and J 5 bases, leaving 18 bases between the germline ends. The assay was immunoSEQ multiplex PCR, and TCRdb's table has in-frame clones only and misses some. The sample shows 150,000 to 200,000 clones, about 85% of them seen only once. This TCR was sampled from a man in his late teens or twenties in good health and CMV-seropositive. This chain joins TRBV7-9 and TRBJ1-1, with D tentatively TRBD1 (6 bases). The sequenced sample was PBMCs. The chain's CDR3 is CASKGVAGTEAFF. DNA for the CDR3: TGTGCCTCCAAGGGGGTAGCGGGGACTGAAGCTTTCTTT.